A few counts support the clone carrying this T cell receptor beta chain. Its antigen is currently unknown. This entry belongs to a study of T-cell memory formation after mild COVID-19. Findings of the study overall: Prior to infection, memory already included some responding clones, suggesting cross-reactive memory joined.

Trimming left V 4 bases short and J 0 bases short, with 6 bases between. The CDR3 is 13 residues long. Germline CDR1 and CDR2: KGHSH and LQKENI. TCRdb used MiXCR to reprocess the 5' RACE reads, holding one entry per CDR3 protein. Of 400,000 or so distinct CDR3 sequences listed, roughly 20% are singletons. This clonotype originated in an adult woman who had mild COVID-19 (a few samples of this study predate the infection). Cell type and time point are not known. This chain connects TRBV18 to TRBJ1-1; D unclear. Sequenced: PBMCs or a T cell subset sorted from them (not recorded which). Here the CDR3 reads CASSQAVNTEAFF. CDR3 DNA: TGTGCCAGCTCACAGGCTGTGAACACTGAAGCTTTCTTT.